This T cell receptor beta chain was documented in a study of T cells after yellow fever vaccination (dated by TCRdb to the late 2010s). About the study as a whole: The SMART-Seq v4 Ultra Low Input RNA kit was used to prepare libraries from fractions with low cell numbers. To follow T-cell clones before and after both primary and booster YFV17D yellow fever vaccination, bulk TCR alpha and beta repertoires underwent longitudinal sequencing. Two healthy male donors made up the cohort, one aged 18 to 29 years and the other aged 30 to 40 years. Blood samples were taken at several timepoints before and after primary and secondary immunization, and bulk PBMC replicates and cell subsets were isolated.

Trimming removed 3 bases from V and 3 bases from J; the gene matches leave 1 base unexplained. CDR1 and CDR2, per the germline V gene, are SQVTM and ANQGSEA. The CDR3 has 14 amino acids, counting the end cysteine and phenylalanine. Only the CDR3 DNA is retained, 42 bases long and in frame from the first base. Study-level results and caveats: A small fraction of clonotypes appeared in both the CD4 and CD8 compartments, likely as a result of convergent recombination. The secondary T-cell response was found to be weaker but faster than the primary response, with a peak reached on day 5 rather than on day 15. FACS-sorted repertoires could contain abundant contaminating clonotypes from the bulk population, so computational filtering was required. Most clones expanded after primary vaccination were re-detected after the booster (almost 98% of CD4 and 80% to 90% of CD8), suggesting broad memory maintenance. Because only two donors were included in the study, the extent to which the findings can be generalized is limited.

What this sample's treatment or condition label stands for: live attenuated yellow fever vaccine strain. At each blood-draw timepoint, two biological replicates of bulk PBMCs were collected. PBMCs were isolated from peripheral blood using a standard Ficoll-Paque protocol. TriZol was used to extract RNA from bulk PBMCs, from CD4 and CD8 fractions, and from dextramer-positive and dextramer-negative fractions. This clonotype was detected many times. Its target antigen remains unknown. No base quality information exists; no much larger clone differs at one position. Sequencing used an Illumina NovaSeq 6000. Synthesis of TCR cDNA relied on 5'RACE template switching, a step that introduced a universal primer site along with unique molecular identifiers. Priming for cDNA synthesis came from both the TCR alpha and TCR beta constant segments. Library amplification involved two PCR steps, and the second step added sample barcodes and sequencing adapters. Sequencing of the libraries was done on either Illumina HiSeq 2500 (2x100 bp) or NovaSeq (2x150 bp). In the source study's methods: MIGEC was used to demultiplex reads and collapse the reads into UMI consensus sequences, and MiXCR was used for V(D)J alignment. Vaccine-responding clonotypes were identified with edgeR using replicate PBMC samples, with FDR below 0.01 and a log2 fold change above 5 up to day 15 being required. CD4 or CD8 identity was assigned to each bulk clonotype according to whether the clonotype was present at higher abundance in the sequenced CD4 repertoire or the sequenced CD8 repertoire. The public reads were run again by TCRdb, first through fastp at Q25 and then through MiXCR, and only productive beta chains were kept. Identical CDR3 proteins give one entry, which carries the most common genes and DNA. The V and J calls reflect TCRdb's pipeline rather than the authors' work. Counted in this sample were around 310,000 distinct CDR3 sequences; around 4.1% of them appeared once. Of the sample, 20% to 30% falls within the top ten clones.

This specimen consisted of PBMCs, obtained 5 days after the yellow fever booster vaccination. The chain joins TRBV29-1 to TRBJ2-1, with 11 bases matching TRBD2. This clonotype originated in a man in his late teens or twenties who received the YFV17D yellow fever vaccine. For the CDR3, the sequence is CSVDLAGGYNEQFF. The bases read TGCAGCGTTGATCTAGCGGGGGGCTACAATGAGCAGTTCTTC.